This T cell receptor beta chain comes out of a study of beta chain features in type 1 diabetes. Investigators reverse transcribed all isolated RNA, so they sequenced expressed TCRB transcripts. Produced via immunoSEQ multiplex PCR; TCRdb's table is partial and in-frame only. This sample has 860,000 or so clones, with 17% found just once. V gave up 4 bases and J gave up 6 bases, with 13 bases separating them. CDR1 and CDR2 from the germline V gene are SGHDT and YYEEEE. CDR3 length equals 14 residues. Sequencing input: naive CD4+ T cells from blood. The rearrangement joins TRBV5-6 to TRBJ1-4; unclear D gene. This sequence originates from a woman aged 18-29 years in good health. The CDR3 DNA reads as TGTGCCAGCAGCAACGGGAGGGTGGATGAAAAACTGTTTTTT. Protein sequence: CASSNGRVDEKLFF.